Below are 30 T cell receptor beta chains sequenced from a single sample in a study of blood T cell repertoires in COVID-19. The assay was immunoSEQ multiplex PCR, and TCRdb's table has in-frame clones only and misses some. The table records some 170,000 clones, 70% to 90% of them present only once. Sequencing was carried out using PBMCs or T cells enriched from blood (not recorded which). These receptors all come from a man aged 40-49 years who had recovered from COVID-19.

This chain joins TRBV19 and TRBJ2-1; TRBD2 aligns across 8 bases. The length of the CDR3 is 16 residues. With 3 bases clipped from V and 9 bases from J, the junction kept 13 bases outside the gene matches. In germline, CDR1 is LNHDA, CDR2 SQIVND (reference sequence). The chain's CDR3 is CASSISPGGAYSEQFF. CDR3 sequence (DNA): TGTGCCAGTAGTATTTCCCCCGGGGGGGCCTACTCTGAGCAGTTCTTC.

This chain connects TRBV7-3 to TRBJ2-1; 9 bases fit TRBD2. Trimming took 2 bases from V and 5 from J; bases not matched to a gene: 4. The CDR3 is 15 amino acids. Germline values: CDR1 SGHTA, CDR2 FQGTGA. CDR3 sequence (DNA): TGTGCCAGCAGCTTAGAATCTAGCGGGGACAATGAGCAGTTCTTC. Translating gives CASSLESSGDNEQFF.

The rearrangement links TRBV5-1 to TRBJ1-3, with TRBD1 matching 8 bases. The CDR3 covers 13 residues. Germline loops: CDR1 SGHRS, CDR2 YFSETQ. After removal of 7 bases from V and 0 bases from J, the junction contained 0 bases not matched to a gene. This CDR3 reads CASGQGSGNTIYF. CDR3 in DNA: TGCGCCAGCGGACAGGGCTCTGGAAACACCATATATTTT.

The rearrangement links TRBV3-1 (or the pseudogene TRBV3-2) to TRBJ2-5, with D possibly being TRBD1 (5 bases). The CDR3 runs 13 residues. Germline values: CDR1 LGHDT, CDR2 YNNKEL (reference sequence). With 4 bases removed from V and 4 bases from J, the gap between germline ends came to 10 bases. CDR3 in DNA: TGTGCCAGCAGCCTTCAGGGCTCAGAGACCCAGTACTTC. Residues: CASSLQGSETQYF.

The rearrangement joins TRBV4-1 to TRBJ2-2, with 9 nucleotides matching TRBD2. The CDR3 runs 16 residues. V trimming: 1 base; J trimming: 4 bases; junction bases outside the gene matches: 4. Germline values: CDR1 MGHRA, CDR2 YSYEKL. The CDR3 DNA reads TGCGCCAGCAGCCAAGTTAGCGGGGGTGGCACCGGGGAGCTGTTTTTT. Translated: CASSQVSGGGTGELFF.

The rearrangement links TRBV4-1 to TRBJ1-1; 7 bases line up with TRBD1. Germline CDR1 MGHRA, CDR2 YSYEKL. There are 13 residues in the CDR3. Losses at the gene ends were 5 bases for V and 6 bases for J; bases not matched to a gene: 6. The CDR3 DNA reads TGCGCCAGCAGCTACGAGGGGGCTTCTGAAGCTTTCTTT. It encodes CASSYEGASEAFF.

The rearrangement uses TRBV7-2 and TRBJ2-1; tentatively, D is TRBD2 (5 bases). Germline CDR1 is SGHTA and CDR2 is FQGNSA. Deletions cut 2 bases from V and 6 bases from J, with 11 bases between. The CDR3 is 14 residues long. The CDR3: CASSLSGAVNEQFF. CDR3 DNA: TGTGCCAGCAGCTTAAGCGGAGCTGTCAATGAGCAGTTCTTC.

J is TRBJ1-5 and V is TRBV10-3, with D perhaps TRBD1 (5 bases). The CDR3 has 15 amino acids. Germline-derived CDR1 and CDR2 are ENHRY and SYGVKD. The V and J ends lost 10 bases and 0 bases respectively, with 16 bases between them. The CDR3 is CATKTGADSNQPQHF. CDR3 bases: TGTGCCACCAAAACAGGAGCTGATAGCAATCAGCCCCAGCATTTT.

V is TRBV6-4 and J is TRBJ1-1; D not resolved. Germline lookup yields CDR1 MRHNA and CDR2 SNTAGT. Trimming took off 5 bases at V and 3 bases at J, with 10 bases between the two ends. The CDR3 covers 13 residues. The CDR3 here is CASSLKEDTEAFF. The CDR3 DNA reads TGTGCCAGCAGTTTGAAGGAGGACACTGAAGCTTTCTTT.

This chain connects TRBV5-6 to TRBJ2-5; 8 bases match TRBD2. CDR3 length equals 14 residues. Looked up from germline, CDR1 is SGHDT and CDR2 is YYEEEE. Trimming cost V 4 bases and J 4 bases; bases outside gene matches: 6. CDR3 DNA: TGTGCCAGCAGCCCAGGGACTAGTGGAGAGACCCAGTACTTC. Its translation: CASSPGTSGETQYF.

The CDR3, as DNA: TGCGCCAGCAGCCAAGGCCTTCTTTCAGCGGGGGTTTCCTACGAGCAGTACTTC. Amino acid sequence: CASSQGLLSAGVSYEQYF. The chain joins TRBV4-1 to TRBJ2-7, with TRBD2 matching over 8 bases. Trimming at V came to 1 base and at J to 1 base, leaving 12 bases not matched to a gene. CDR1 is MGHRA and CDR2 is YSYEKL in the germline V gene. CDR3 length: 18 amino acids.

This clone was seen a single time. The CDR3 sequence is CASSLYGELFF. The DNA for the CDR3 is TGTGCCAGCAGCCTATATGGGGAGCTGTTTTTT. V and J are TRBV14 and TRBJ2-2, with unresolved D. The CDR3 totals 11 residues. The V end was cut by 4 bases, the J end by 8 bases, with 5 bases between. Germline-derived CDR1 and CDR2 are SGHDN and FVKESK.

This clone turned up a few times. V is TRBV6-4 and J is TRBJ2-1, with TRBD1 as a possible D gene (7 bases). With 0 bases removed from V and 6 bases from J, the gap between germline ends came to 12 bases. This CDR3 spans 15 amino acids. Germline V gene data show CDR1 as MRHNA and CDR2 as SNTAGT. CDR3 nucleotides: TGTGCCAGCAGTGACTCGAGGGGGGACAGCAATGAGCAGTTCTTC. Encoded protein: CASSDSRGDSNEQFF.

The chain recombines TRBV21-1 with TRBJ1-5; the table's D call, TRBD1, has no DNA check behind it. TRBV21-1 is labeled a pseudogene. The CDR3 sequence is 15 residues long. The CDR3 is CASSSRTGVSQPQHF. DNA for the CDR3: TGTGCCAGCAGCAGCAGGACAGGCGTTAGTCAGCCCCAGCATTTT.

This clone showed up many times. The J gene is TRBJ1-1, the V gene TRBV5-6, with D possibly TRBD1 on 5 matching bases. Germline assignment: CDR1 SGHDT and CDR2 YYEEEE. CDR3 length equals 13 residues. Trimming took 2 bases from V and 13 from J, leaving 18 bases between them. The CDR3 sequence: CASSFGGAGRDFF. As DNA, the CDR3 is TGTGCCAGCAGCTTCGGCGGGGCAGGGAGGGATTTCTTT.

This chain joins TRBV18 and TRBJ1-4; D gene ambiguous. The CDR3 is 13 amino acids. Deletions cut 1 base from V and 8 bases from J, with 8 bases between. CDR1 KGHSH and CDR2 LQKENI come from the germline V gene. The CDR3 is CASSPLEGEKLFF. In nucleotides, the CDR3 is TGTGCCAGCTCACCACTAGAGGGAGAAAAACTGTTTTTT.

The chain is built from TRBV7-6 and TRBJ2-7; TRBD1 might be the D (5 bases). The CDR3 has 13 residues. V was trimmed by 6 bases and J by 1 base, leaving 10 bases between them. CDR1 is SGHVS, CDR2 FNYEAQ, per germline. The CDR3 is CASSPTDSYEQYF. The CDR3 nucleotides read TGTGCCAGCAGTCCGACAGATTCCTACGAGCAGTACTTC.

The CDR3 sequence: CASSVHENYGYTF. DNA of the CDR3: TGTGCCAGCAGCGTCCATGAGAACTATGGCTACACCTTC. This chain uses TRBV9 with TRBJ1-2; D gene unclear. Germline V gene lookup returns CDR1 SGDLS and CDR2 YYNGEE. The CDR3 sequence is 13 residues long. V was pared by 2 bases and J by 2 bases, with 7 bases between.

J is TRBJ2-1 and V is TRBV6-5; 11 bases are a match to TRBD2. The CDR3 has 14 amino acids. Trimming removed 11 bases from V and 13 bases from J; junction bases left unmatched: 16. Germline assignment: CDR1 MNHEY and CDR2 SVGAGI. CDR3 residues: CAALAGGLATFQFF. DNA for the CDR3: TGTGCCGCCTTAGCGGGGGGGCTCGCGACGTTCCAGTTCTTC.

The chain combines TRBV7-9 with TRBJ2-5; 8 bases are shared with TRBD2. This CDR3 has 14 residues. Germline CDR1 is SEHNR and CDR2 is FQNEAQ (reference sequence). With 5 bases clipped from V and 5 bases from J, the junction kept 7 bases outside the gene matches. Here the CDR3 DNA reads TGTGCCAGCAGCCCAGGACTAGCAGGGGAGACCCAGTACTTC. Translating it yields CASSPGLAGETQYF.

The chain employs TRBV14 and TRBJ1-4; possibly TRBD1 for D (5 bases). The CDR3 loop spans 13 amino acids. The V end lost 1 base, the J end lost 14 bases, and 14 bases lay between the germline ends. Germline-derived CDR1 and CDR2 are SGHDN and FVKESK. The CDR3: CASSQAQAPTLFF. The CDR3 coding sequence is TGTGCCAGCAGCCAAGCACAGGCCCCCACCCTGTTTTTT.

The V gene is TRBV11-2, the J gene TRBJ2-3, with 8 bases identical to TRBD2. V lost 5 bases and J lost 2; bases outside the gene matches: 6. In germline, CDR1 is SGHAT, CDR2 FQNNGV. The CDR3 has 15 amino acids. CDR3 sequence reads: CASSASGPSTDTQYF. DNA of the CDR3: TGTGCCAGCAGCGCTAGCGGGCCCTCCACAGATACGCAGTATTTT. The complete variable domain, with remaining parts taken from reference TRBV11-2 and TRBJ2-3, reads EAGVAQSPRYKIIEKRQSVAFWCNPISGHATLYWYQQILGQGPKLLIQFQNNGVVDDSQLPKDRFSAERLKGVDSTLKIQPAKLEDSAVYLCASSASGPSTDTQYFGPGTRLTVL.

V and J are TRBV5-1 and TRBJ2-2; 8 nucleotides line up with TRBD2. CDR3 length: 18 residues. The V gene end was trimmed by 1 base and the J gene end by 1 base; junction bases not matched to a gene: 9. CDR1 and CDR2 from the germline V gene are SGHRS and YFSETQ. The CDR3 nucleotides are TGCGCCAGCAGCTTGTACACTTGGACTAGCTTGAACACCGGGGAGCTGTTTTTT. It encodes CASSLYTWTSLNTGELFF.

The V and J genes are TRBV11-2 and TRBJ2-3; the D is unclear. The CDR3 consists of 16 residues. Between the trimmed V and J ends, which lost 0 bases and 2 bases, there was a span of 12 bases. Germline-derived CDR1 and CDR2 are SGHAT and FQNNGV. The CDR3 here is CASSLDHGSYTDTQYF. DNA for the CDR3: TGTGCCAGCAGCTTAGATCACGGGTCGTACACAGATACGCAGTATTTT.

This clone was observed many times. This chain connects TRBV7-9 to TRBJ1-2, with D perhaps matching TRBD1 (6 bases). The germline V gene encodes CDR1 SEHNR and CDR2 FQNEAQ (reference sequence). V lost 3 bases and J lost 0, with 14 bases in between. CDR3 length equals 16 residues. The CDR3 is CASSLGRGTANYGYTF. The CDR3 region has the DNA TGTGCCAGCAGCTTGGGCAGGGGAACAGCTAACTATGGCTACACCTTC.

This clone was seen more than once but under ten times. The J gene is TRBJ2-7, the V gene TRBV6-5, with 11 bases that match TRBD2. J was trimmed by 3 bases and V by 2 bases; bases with no gene match: 6. The CDR3 extends over 16 amino acids. Germline CDR1 is MNHEY and CDR2 is SVGAGI. The DNA for the CDR3 is TGTGCCAGCAGTTACGGAACGGGACTAGCGGACTACGAGCAGTACTTC. Translated, it gives CASSYGTGLADYEQYF.

The V gene is TRBV19, the J gene TRBJ1-5; possibly TRBD1 for D (6 bases). Trimming stripped 8 bases from V and 4 bases from J, with 24 bases between. The CDR3 contains 17 residues. CDR1 and CDR2 (germline): LNHDA, SQIVND (reference sequence). The CDR3 DNA reads TGTGCCAGTGGACACGGGGGGCGGGTAGGTTCGAATCAGCCCCAGCATTTT. This gives the protein CASGHGGRVGSNQPQHF.

This chain connects TRBV25-1 to TRBJ1-2, with 8 bases fitting TRBD1. With V trimmed by 2 bases and J by 0 bases, 11 bases remained unmatched. Germline V gene lookup returns CDR1 MGHDK and CDR2 SYGVNS. This CDR3 comprises 18 residues. The CDR3: CASSEARTGKASNYGYTF. CDR3 nucleotide sequence: TGTGCCAGCAGTGAAGCTCGGACAGGGAAAGCCTCTAACTATGGCTACACCTTC.

The chain has TRBV19 and TRBJ2-3; a weak D match, TRBD1 (5 bases). The CDR3 length is 15 residues. V lost 3 bases and J 1 base, leaving 11 bases between the germline ends. The germline CDR1 and CDR2 sequences are LNHDA and SQIVND (reference sequence). The CDR3 DNA reads TGTGCCAGTAGTATCCAGGGATGGGGCACAGATACGCAGTATTTT. This translates into CASSIQGWGTDTQYF. Together with reference TRBV19 and TRBJ2-3, the CDR3 gives the full variable domain: DGGITQSPKYLFRKEGQNVTLSCEQNLNHDAMYWYRQDPGQGLRLIYYSQIVNDFQKGDIAEGYSVSREKKESFPLTVTSAQKNPTAFYLCASSIQGWGTDTQYFGPGTRLTVL.

The rearrangement joins TRBV4-1 to TRBJ2-1; D remains ambiguous. The V and J ends lost 2 bases and 0 bases respectively, with 11 bases between them. The CDR3 runs to 16 residues. The germline V gene has CDR1 MGHRA and CDR2 YSYEKL. For the CDR3, the DNA is TGCGCCAGCAGCCAACCCGGCCGGAGCTCCTACAATGAGCAGTTCTTC. This sequence encodes CASSQPGRSSYNEQFF.